This T cell receptor beta chain came from a study of blood T cell repertoires in COVID-19. At the level of the study: Researchers got acute and convalescent COVID-19 samples from the United States, Italy and Spain. T cells, B-cell-depleted T cells, or PBMCs provided the cDNA or gDNA that served as material.

The CDR3 has 16 residues. V was pared by 4 bases and J by 4 bases, with 9 bases of the junction left unmatched. Germline V gene data show CDR1 as SGHRS and CDR2 as YFSETQ. Authors' data handling: Quantification of nucleated cells was approximated via reference gene primer amplification. The table came from immunoSEQ multiplex PCR; TCRdb's copy has only in-frame clones and leaves some out. The V and J calls and clone size were taken over from that table, and D and trimming were inferred from the DNA. The table has 200,000 to 250,000 clones, around nine tenths seen once. The origin of this receptor is a man aged 18-30 years with active or convalescent COVID-19. The sample comprised peripheral blood. The J gene is TRBJ1-4, the V gene TRBV5-1, with 8 nucleotides matching TRBD1. The CDR3 nucleotides are TGCGCCAGCAGCGATAGCAGACAGGGGCGTAATGAAAAACTGTTTTTT. Amino acid sequence: CASSDSRQGRNEKLFF.